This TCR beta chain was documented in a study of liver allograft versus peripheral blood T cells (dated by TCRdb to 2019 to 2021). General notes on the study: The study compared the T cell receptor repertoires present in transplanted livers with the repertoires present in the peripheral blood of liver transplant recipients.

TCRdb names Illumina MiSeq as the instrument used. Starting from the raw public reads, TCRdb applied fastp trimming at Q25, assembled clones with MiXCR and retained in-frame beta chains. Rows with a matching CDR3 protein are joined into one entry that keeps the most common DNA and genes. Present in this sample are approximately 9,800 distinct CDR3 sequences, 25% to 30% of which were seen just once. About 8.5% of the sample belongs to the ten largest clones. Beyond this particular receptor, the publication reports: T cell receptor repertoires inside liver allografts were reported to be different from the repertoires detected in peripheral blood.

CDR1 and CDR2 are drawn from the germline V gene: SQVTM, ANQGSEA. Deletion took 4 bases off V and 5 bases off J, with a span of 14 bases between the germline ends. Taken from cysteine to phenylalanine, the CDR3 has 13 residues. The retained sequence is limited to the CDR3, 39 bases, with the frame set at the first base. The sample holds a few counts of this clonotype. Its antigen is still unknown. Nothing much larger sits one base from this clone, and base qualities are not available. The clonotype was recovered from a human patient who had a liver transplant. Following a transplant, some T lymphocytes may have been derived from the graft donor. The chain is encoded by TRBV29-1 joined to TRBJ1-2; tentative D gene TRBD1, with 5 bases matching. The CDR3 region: CSVGGLGSYGYTF. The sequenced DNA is TGCAGCGTTGGGGGCCTCGGAAGTTATGGCTACACCTTC. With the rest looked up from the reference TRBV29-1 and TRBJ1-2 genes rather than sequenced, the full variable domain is SAVISQKPSRDICQRGTSLTIQCQVDSQVTMMFWYRQQPGQSLTLIATANQGSEATYESGFVIDKFPISRPNLTFSTLTVSNMSPEDSSIYLCSVGGLGSYGYTFGSGTRLTVV.